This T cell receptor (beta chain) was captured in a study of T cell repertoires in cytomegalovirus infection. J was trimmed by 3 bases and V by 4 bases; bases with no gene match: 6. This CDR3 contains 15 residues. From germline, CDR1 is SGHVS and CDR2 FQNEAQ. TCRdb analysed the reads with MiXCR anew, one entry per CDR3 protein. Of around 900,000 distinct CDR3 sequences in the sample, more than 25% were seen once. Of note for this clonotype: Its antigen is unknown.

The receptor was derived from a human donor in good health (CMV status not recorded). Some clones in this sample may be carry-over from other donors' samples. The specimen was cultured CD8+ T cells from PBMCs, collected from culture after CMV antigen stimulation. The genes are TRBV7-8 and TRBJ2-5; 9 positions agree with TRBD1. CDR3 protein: CASSSDRTGEETQYF. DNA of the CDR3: TGTGCCAGCAGCTCGGACCGGACAGGGGAAGAGACCCAGTACTTC. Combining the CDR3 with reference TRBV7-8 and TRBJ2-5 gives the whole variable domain GAGVSQSPRYKVAKRGQDVALRCDPISGHVSLFWYQQALGQGPEFLTYFQNEAQLDKSGLPSDRFFAERPEGSVSTLKIQRTQQEDSAVYLCASSSDRTGEETQYFGPGTRLLVL.